One and the same sample provided the 20 T cell receptor beta chains below, sequenced in a study of cytomegalovirus exposure and HLA in healthy donors. With 60 Vbeta and 13 Jbeta primers, the PCR was carried out. Clones were read by immunoSEQ multiplex PCR, and TCRdb kept only the in-frame ones, dropping some. The data hold 150,000 to 200,000 clones, with roughly 74% observed a single time. The specimen sequenced was PBMCs. The source is a man aged 18 to 35 in good health and CMV-seropositive.

The chain recombines TRBV28 with TRBJ2-3; TRBD2 aligns across 15 bases. V was clipped by 6 bases and J by 5 bases; unmatched bases: 21. The V gene's germline CDR1 is MDHEN and CDR2 SYDVKM. This CDR3 has 21 residues. CDR3 sequence reads: CASSNNLGTSGRPVGGDTQYF. The CDR3 coding sequence is TGTGCCAGCAGCAACAATTTAGGGACTAGCGGGAGGCCTGTGGGCGGAGATACGCAGTATTTT.

The V and J genes are TRBV19 and TRBJ2-1; D ambiguous. The CDR3 runs to 14 residues. V lost 6 bases to trimming and J lost 0 bases, with 9 bases between them. Germline V gives CDR1 LNHDA, CDR2 SQIVND (reference sequence). This chain's CDR3 is CASRERGSYNEQFF. The CDR3 DNA follows: TGTGCCAGTAGGGAGCGAGGCTCCTACAATGAGCAGTTCTTC.

This chain connects TRBV6-6 to TRBJ2-3; possibly TRBD1 for D (5 bases). V was shortened by 4 bases and J by 0 bases, with 14 bases between the two germline ends. The V gene's germline CDR1 is MNHNY and CDR2 SVGAGI (reference sequence). CDR3 length equals 16 residues. CDR3 loop: CASSLTEKPSTDTQYF. The CDR3 DNA is TGTGCCAGCAGTTTGACAGAAAAACCTAGCACAGATACGCAGTATTTT.

The chain employs TRBV11-2 and TRBJ2-7, with D possibly matching TRBD1 (6 bases). The CDR3 sequence is 15 residues long. The ends were cut back, 5 bases at V and 5 bases at J, with 19 bases in the middle. Looked up from germline, CDR1 is SGHAT and CDR2 is FQNNGV. Here the CDR3 reads CASSPVWGPRDEQYF. CDR3 DNA sequence: TGTGCCAGCAGCCCGGTTTGGGGGCCTCGGGACGAGCAGTACTTC.

This clone was seen more than once but under ten times. This chain links TRBV5-1 with TRBJ2-7, with 9 bases aligning to TRBD1. Germline assignment: CDR1 SGHRS and CDR2 YFSETQ. The CDR3 loop spans 14 amino acids. Trimming removed 3 bases from V and 6 bases from J; junction bases left unmatched: 7. The CDR3: CASSSGQGQCEQYF. In nucleotides, the CDR3 is TGCGCCAGCAGCTCCGGACAGGGGCAATGCGAGCAGTACTTC.

The chain couples TRBV6-1 to TRBJ2-7; 11 bases match TRBD2. Germline loops: CDR1 MNHNS, CDR2 SASEGT. The CDR3 consists of 15 residues. V dropped 3 bases and J dropped 2; count of bases not matched to a gene: 3. The CDR3 region is CASSDMTSGTYEQYF. The CDR3 DNA is TGTGCCAGCAGTGATATGACTAGCGGGACCTACGAGCAGTACTTC.

The table lists this clone with a few counts. The rearrangement joins TRBV5-3 to TRBJ2-7; no reliable D call. TRBV5-3 is recorded as an ORF, its role being uncertain. This CDR3 has 16 amino acids. V lost 5 bases to trimming and J lost 5 bases, with 23 bases between them. In nucleotides, the CDR3 is TGTGCCAGAAGGTTTGGGTCCGTAGCCCGATTCGACGAGCAGTACTTC. Translated, it gives CARRFGSVARFDEQYF.

The V gene is TRBV5-1, the J gene TRBJ2-5, with D maybe TRBD1 (7 bases). CDR3 length equals 14 residues. The germline V gene encodes CDR1 SGHRS and CDR2 YFSETQ. Between the trimmed V and J ends, which lost 4 bases and 5 bases, there was a span of 15 bases. CDR3 bases: TGCGCCAGCAGCCTGACAGGGAGGCATGAGACCCAGTACTTC. Protein: CASSLTGRHETQYF.

The chain joins TRBV15 to TRBJ2-7; 8 bases fit TRBD2. This CDR3 is 14 amino acids long. The germline V gene has CDR1 LNHNV and CDR2 YYDKDF (reference sequence). J was trimmed by 3 bases and V by 3 bases; bases with no gene match: 4. CDR3: CATSRREEYYEQYF. CDR3 DNA sequence: TGTGCCACCAGCAGGCGGGAGGAATACTACGAGCAGTACTTC.

J is TRBJ1-3 and V is TRBV7-6; D remains unclear. The V end lost 1 base, the J end lost 0 bases, and 13 bases lay between the germline ends. CDR1 and CDR2 (germline): SGHVS, FNYEAQ. The CDR3 extends over 17 amino acids. The CDR3 DNA reads TGTGCCAGCAGCTTAGAAGTGGTGGGGAGCTCTGGAAACACCATATATTTT. It translates to CASSLEVVGSSGNTIYF.

The sample holds one count of this clone. V usage is TRBV15 and J usage is TRBJ2-4; D uncertain. Germline V gives CDR1 LNHNV, CDR2 YYDKDF (reference sequence). This CDR3 has 15 residues. The V end lost 0 bases, the J end lost 2 bases, and 8 bases lay between the germline ends. The CDR3 reads CATSRDWSSKNIQYF. CDR3 sequence (DNA): TGTGCCACCAGCAGAGATTGGAGCTCCAAAAACATTCAGTACTTC.

This clone showed up just a few times. The chain links TRBV5-4 to TRBJ1-1, with TRBD1 matching over 7 bases. The V gene end was trimmed by 5 bases and the J gene end by 2 bases; junction bases not matched to a gene: 9. Germline V gene sequence: CDR1 SGHNT, CDR2 YYREEE (reference sequence). CDR3 length: 15 amino acids. CDR3 sequence reads: CASRDGQVFNTEAFF. The DNA of the CDR3 is TGTGCCAGCAGGGACGGACAGGTATTCAACACTGAAGCTTTCTTT.

V is TRBV25-1 and J is TRBJ2-1, with D possibly matching TRBD1 (6 bases). The CDR3 is 15 residues long. V gave up 6 bases and J gave up 5 bases, with 17 bases separating them. CDR1 MGHDK and CDR2 SYGVNS come from the germline V gene. The CDR3 sequence: CASSDPGGADNEQFF. CDR3 DNA: TGTGCCAGCAGCGACCCTGGGGGCGCAGACAATGAGCAGTTCTTC.

This chain links TRBV7-8 with TRBJ1-1; D is uncertain. The length of the CDR3 is 14 residues. Trimming took 6 bases from V and 0 from J, leaving 11 bases between them. Germline V CDR1 and CDR2: SGHVS, FQNEAQ. The chain's CDR3 is CASRTNRLNTEAFF. CDR3 nucleotide sequence: TGTGCCAGCAGGACAAATAGGTTGAACACTGAAGCTTTCTTT.

This clone has just one count. The chain combines TRBV6-6 with TRBJ1-2; D is perhaps TRBD1 (5 bases). Germline V CDR1 and CDR2: MNHNY, SVGAGI (reference sequence). The CDR3 runs to 15 residues. Trimming left V 4 bases short and J 6 bases short, with 18 bases between. The CDR3 is CASSFTGFWGDGYTF. The CDR3 region has the DNA TGTGCCAGCAGTTTTACCGGGTTTTGGGGGGATGGCTACACCTTC.

V and J are TRBV7-3 and TRBJ2-7; TRBD2 agrees at 8 bases. V lost 4 bases to trimming and J lost 2 bases; unmatched junction nucleotides: 7. Germline V gives CDR1 SGHTA, CDR2 FQGTGA. The CDR3 covers 15 residues. CDR3 bases: TGTGCCAGCAGCTATAATAGCGGGGCGACCTACGAGCAGTACTTC. It yields the protein CASSYNSGATYEQYF.

The CDR3 sequence: CASSQDRGQAEATGGYGYTF. The CDR3 DNA sequence: TGCGCCAGCAGCCAGGATCGAGGACAGGCGGAGGCCACTGGGGGCTATGGCTACACCTTC. The chain employs TRBV4-1 and TRBJ1-2, with 7 positions matching TRBD1. The germline V gene has CDR1 MGHRA and CDR2 YSYEKL. V was clipped by 3 bases and J by 4 bases; unmatched bases: 23. This CDR3 has 20 residues.

The chain combines TRBV5-1 with TRBJ2-4, with 14 bases lining up with TRBD2. With 0 bases clipped from V and 8 bases from J, the junction kept 7 bases outside the gene matches. Per germline, CDR1 SGHRS and CDR2 YFSETQ. The CDR3 is 17 residues long. The CDR3 DNA reads TGCGCCAGCAGCTTGGGTGTGACTAGCGGGGGGGAGGACATTCAGTACTTC. This gives the protein CASSLGVTSGGEDIQYF.

The CDR3 region has the DNA TGTGCCAGTAGTATTGCTCACAGGGCCCCAGATACGCAGTATTTT. This gives the protein CASSIAHRAPDTQYF. This chain links TRBV19 with TRBJ2-3, with D perhaps matching TRBD1 (6 bases). The length of the CDR3 is 15 residues. In germline, CDR1 is LNHDA, CDR2 SQIVND (reference sequence). Trimming removed 3 bases from V and 4 bases from J, with 14 bases in between.

This chain connects TRBV28 to TRBJ1-1, with no clear D. Trimming stripped 8 bases from V and 10 bases from J, with 14 bases between. The CDR3 is 11 amino acids. The germline CDR1 and CDR2 sequences are MDHEN and SYDVKM. For the CDR3, the DNA is TGTGCCAGCGCGACTGGTTTGGGAGCTTTCTTT. It translates to CASATGLGAFF.